This is a list of T cell receptor beta chains from one sample in a study of blood T cell repertoires in COVID-19. TCRdb's table, derived via immunoSEQ multiplex PCR, lists solely in-frame clones and lacks some. The sample lists about 210,000 clones, roughly 87% occurring once. Specimen: PBMCs or T cells enriched from blood (not recorded which). The receptors shown here come from a man aged 25 to 45 in a cohort exposed to, infected with or recovered from COVID-19 (not recorded which). The CDR3 runs from the conserved cysteine through the conserved F or W. A D gene is named only where the DNA matches it firmly. Only some rows state a clone size, as once, few, many or a class for expanded clones.

V gene: TRBV5-5
CDR3 length: 13
J gene: TRBJ1-2
clone size: -
D gene: -
CDR3 protein: CASSRSGGDGYTF
CDR3 DNA: TGTGCCAGCAGCCGTTCCGGCGGGGATGGCTACACCTTC

V gene: TRBV10-3
CDR3 length: 13
J gene: TRBJ1-2
clone size: -
D gene: -
CDR3 protein: CAISEDRSYGYTF
CDR3 DNA: TGTGCCATCAGCGAAGACAGGTCCTATGGCTACACCTTC

V gene: TRBV27
CDR3 length: 15
J gene: TRBJ1-5
clone size: few
D gene: TRBD1
CDR3 protein: CASSSTQDRAQPQHF
CDR3 DNA: TGTGCCAGCAGTTCGACGCAGGACAGGGCTCAGCCCCAGCATTTT

V gene: TRBV6-5
CDR3 length: 13
J gene: TRBJ2-7
clone size: -
D gene: -
CDR3 protein: CASSKDTYYEQYF
CDR3 DNA: TGTGCCAGCAGCAAGGACACCTATTACGAGCAGTACTTC

V gene: TRBV11-2
CDR3 length: 12
J gene: TRBJ2-1
clone size: -
D gene: -
CDR3 protein: CASSAQTAEQFF
CDR3 DNA: TGTGCCAGCAGCGCCCAAACTGCTGAGCAGTTCTTC

V gene: TRBV4-3
CDR3 length: 15
J gene: TRBJ2-1
clone size: once
D gene: -
CDR3 protein: CASSQERGGNNEQFF
CDR3 DNA: TGCGCCAGCAGCCAAGAGCGGGGAGGTAACAATGAGCAGTTCTTC

V gene: TRBV9
CDR3 length: 17
J gene: TRBJ2-7
clone size: -
D gene: TRBD1
CDR3 protein: CASSGRGQGTSSYEQYF
CDR3 DNA: TGTGCCAGCAGCGGACGAGGACAGGGGACGAGCTCCTACGAGCAGTACTTC

V gene: TRBV7-9
CDR3 length: 14
J gene: TRBJ2-7
clone size: -
D gene: TRBD1
CDR3 protein: CASSPRGSPDEQYF
CDR3 DNA: TGTGCCAGCAGCCCCAGGGGGAGTCCCGACGAGCAGTACTTC

V gene: TRBV5-1
CDR3 length: 15
J gene: TRBJ1-1
clone size: -
D gene: TRBD1
CDR3 protein: CASSTLTGGRTEAFF
CDR3 DNA: TGCGCCAGCAGCACCCTGACAGGGGGAAGGACTGAAGCTTTCTTT

V gene: TRBV25-1
CDR3 length: 15
J gene: TRBJ1-2
clone size: -
D gene: TRBD1
CDR3 protein: CASSDPGQANYGYTF
CDR3 DNA: TGTGCCAGCAGTGATCCGGGACAGGCGAACTATGGCTACACCTTC

V gene: TRBV3-1/TRBV3-2
CDR3 length: 14
J gene: TRBJ2-7
clone size: few
D gene: TRBD2
CDR3 protein: CASSTLAGVGEQYF
CDR3 DNA: TGTGCCAGCAGTACTCTAGCGGGAGTTGGTGAGCAGTACTTC